A selection of T cell receptor beta chains follows, all from one sample in a study of CD8+ T cells in alopecia areata. Generated by immunoSEQ multiplex PCR, the TCRdb table keeps only in-frame clones and is missing some. The sample gives tens of thousands of clones, roughly 44% of which show up once; approximately 18% is in the top ten. The sample was CD8+ T cells sorted from blood, taken at week 0. The origin of the receptors is a human donor with alopecia areata. CDR3s include the opening cysteine and the closing phenylalanine or tryptophan. The D gene is left open where the match is weak. Expanded clones are given a class, and other clones once, few, many or no size at all.

. | TRBJ1-5 | TRBV11-2 | few | TGTGCCAGCAGTTGGTTAACAGGTAGCAATCAGCCCCAGCATTTT | CASSWLTGSNQPQHF
TRBD1 | TRBJ2-5 | TRBV5-6 | . | TGTGCCAGCAGCTTACCCGCCGGGACAGACAGAGAGACCCAGTACTTC | CASSLPAGTDRETQYF
. | TRBJ1-2 | TRBV15 | . | TGTGCCACCAGCAGTTCTCGACTAAGCTATGGCTACACCTTC | CATSSSRLSYGYTF
. | TRBJ2-7 | TRBV25-1 | . | TGTGCCAGCAGTGGGAGGGACTCCTACGAGCAGTACTTC | CASSGRDSYEQYF
. | TRBJ2-5 | TRBV29-1 | . | TGCAGCGTTGAACATGGTCCAGAGACCCAGTACTTC | CSVEHGPETQYF
. | TRBJ2-3 | TRBV4-3 | . | TGCGCCAGCAGCCAAGAAGGGCCGGGGACCACAGATACGCAGTATTTT | CASSQEGPGTTDTQYF
. | TRBJ2-2 | TRBV29-1 | few | TGCAGCGTTGATTACACCGGGGAGCTGTTTTTT | CSVDYTGELFF
. | TRBJ2-1 | TRBV5-1 | . | TGCGCCAGCAGTCAACTCGACAATGAGCAGTTCTTC | CASSQLDNEQFF
TRBD1 | TRBJ2-2 | TRBV6-5 | . | TGTGCCAGCAGTTACGCGGGACAGGGCACCGGGGAGCTGTTTTTT | CASSYAGQGTGELFF
. | TRBJ2-7 | TRBV7-9 | . | TGTGCCAGCAGCGCCCCTGGGGGGGCAGTGGGTTACGAGCAGTACTTC | CASSAPGGAVGYEQYF
. | TRBJ2-1 | TRBV9 | . | TGTGCCAGCAGCGTAGTTGGAGCATTGAATGAGCAGTTCTTC | CASSVVGALNEQFF
TRBD1 | TRBJ2-5 | TRBV7-7 | . | TGTGCTAGCAGCTTACTCCCCCCGGGACAGGAAGCAGAAGAGACCCAGTACTTC | CASSLLPPGQEAEETQYF
. | TRBJ1-4 | TRBV7-9 | . | TGTGCCAGCAGCTCAGATGAAAAACTGTTTTTT | CASSSDEKLFF
TRBD1 | TRBJ1-5 | TRBV2 | . | TGTGCCAGCAGGACAGGGCCTAATCAGCCCCAGCATTTT | CASRTGPNQPQHF
. | TRBJ2-7 | TRBV4-1 | few | TGCGCCAGCAGCCAAGTGGGATACGAGCAGTACTTC | CASSQVGYEQYF
TRBD2 | TRBJ2-2 | TRBV5-6 | . | TGTGCCAGCAGTTCTGGGACTATATTGCCCACCGGGGAGCTGTTTTTT | CASSSGTILPTGELFF
TRBD2 | TRBJ2-1 | TRBV6-1 | . | TGTGCCAGCAGTTCGGCGGGAGCAGATAATGAGCAGTTCTTC | CASSSAGADNEQFF
TRBD2 | TRBJ2-7 | TRBV27 | . | TGTGCCAGCAGCTGGGGGGGGAGCTACGAGCAGTACTTC | CASSWGGSYEQYF